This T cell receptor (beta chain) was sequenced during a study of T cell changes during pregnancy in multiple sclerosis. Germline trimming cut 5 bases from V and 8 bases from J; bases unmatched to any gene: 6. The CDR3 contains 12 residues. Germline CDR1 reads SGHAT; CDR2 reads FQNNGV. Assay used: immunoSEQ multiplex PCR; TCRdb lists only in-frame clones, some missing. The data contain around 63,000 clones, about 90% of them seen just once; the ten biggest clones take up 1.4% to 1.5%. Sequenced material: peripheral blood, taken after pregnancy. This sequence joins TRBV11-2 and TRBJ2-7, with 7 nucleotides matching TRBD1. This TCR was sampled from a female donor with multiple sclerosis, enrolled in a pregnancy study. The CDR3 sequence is CASSPTGVQQYF. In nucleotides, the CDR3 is TGTGCCAGCAGCCCTACAGGGGTTCAGCAGTACTTC.